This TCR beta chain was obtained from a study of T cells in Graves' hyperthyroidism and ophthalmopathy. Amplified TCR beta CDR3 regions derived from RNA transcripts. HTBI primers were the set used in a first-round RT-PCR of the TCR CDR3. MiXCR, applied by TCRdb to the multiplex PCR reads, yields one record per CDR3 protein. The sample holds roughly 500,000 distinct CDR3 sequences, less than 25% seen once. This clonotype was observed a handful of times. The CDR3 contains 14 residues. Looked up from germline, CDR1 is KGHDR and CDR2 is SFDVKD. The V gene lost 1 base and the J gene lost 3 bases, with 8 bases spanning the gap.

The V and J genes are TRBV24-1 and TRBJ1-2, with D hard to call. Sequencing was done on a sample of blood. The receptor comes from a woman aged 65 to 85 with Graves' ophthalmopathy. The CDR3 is CATSDFWQDYGYTF. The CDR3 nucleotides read TGTGCCACCAGTGATTTCTGGCAGGACTATGGCTACACCTTC.